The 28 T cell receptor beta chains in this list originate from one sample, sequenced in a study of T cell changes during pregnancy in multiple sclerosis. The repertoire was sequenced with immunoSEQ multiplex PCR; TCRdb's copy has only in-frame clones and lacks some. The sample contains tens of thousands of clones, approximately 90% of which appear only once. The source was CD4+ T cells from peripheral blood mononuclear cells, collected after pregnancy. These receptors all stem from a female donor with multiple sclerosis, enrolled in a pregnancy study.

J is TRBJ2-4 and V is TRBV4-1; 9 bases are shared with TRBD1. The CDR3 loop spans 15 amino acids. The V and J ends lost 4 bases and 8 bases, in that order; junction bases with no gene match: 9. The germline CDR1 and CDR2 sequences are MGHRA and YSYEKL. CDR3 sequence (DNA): TGCGCCAGCAGCCTGACCGGGACAGGGAGGCACATTCAGTACTTC. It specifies CASSLTGTGRHIQYF.

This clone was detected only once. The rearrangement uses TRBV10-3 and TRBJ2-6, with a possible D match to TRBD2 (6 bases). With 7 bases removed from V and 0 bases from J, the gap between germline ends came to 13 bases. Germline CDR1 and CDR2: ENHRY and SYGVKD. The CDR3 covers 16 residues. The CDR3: CAITKGGSSGANVLTF. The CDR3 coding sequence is TGTGCCATCACCAAGGGAGGTTCCTCTGGGGCCAACGTCCTGACTTTC.

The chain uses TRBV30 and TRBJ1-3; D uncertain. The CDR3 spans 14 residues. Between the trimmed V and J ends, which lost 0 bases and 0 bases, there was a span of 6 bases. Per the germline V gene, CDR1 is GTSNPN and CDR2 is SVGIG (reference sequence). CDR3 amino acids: CAWSVLISGNTIYF. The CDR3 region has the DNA TGTGCCTGGAGTGTACTGATCTCTGGAAACACCATATATTTT.

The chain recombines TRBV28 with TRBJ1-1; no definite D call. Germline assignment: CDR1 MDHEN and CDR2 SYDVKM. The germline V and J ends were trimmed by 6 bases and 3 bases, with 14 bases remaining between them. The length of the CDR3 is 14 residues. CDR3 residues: CASRAEGGHTEAFF. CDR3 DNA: TGTGCCAGCAGGGCCGAGGGCGGACACACTGAAGCTTTCTTT.

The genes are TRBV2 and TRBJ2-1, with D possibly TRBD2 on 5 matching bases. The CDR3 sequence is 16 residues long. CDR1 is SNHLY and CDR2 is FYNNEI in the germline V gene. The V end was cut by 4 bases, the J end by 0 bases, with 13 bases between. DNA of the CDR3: TGTGCCAGCAGTGCTCGGACGGGAAGCTCCTACAATGAGCAGTTCTTC. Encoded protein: CASSARTGSSYNEQFF.

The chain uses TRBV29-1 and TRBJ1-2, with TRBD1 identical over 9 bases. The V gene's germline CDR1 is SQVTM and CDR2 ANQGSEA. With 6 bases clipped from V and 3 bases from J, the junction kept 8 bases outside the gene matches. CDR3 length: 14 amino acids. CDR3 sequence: CSVLQGAAYYGYTF. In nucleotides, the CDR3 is TGCAGCGTCCTACAGGGGGCGGCCTACTATGGCTACACCTTC.

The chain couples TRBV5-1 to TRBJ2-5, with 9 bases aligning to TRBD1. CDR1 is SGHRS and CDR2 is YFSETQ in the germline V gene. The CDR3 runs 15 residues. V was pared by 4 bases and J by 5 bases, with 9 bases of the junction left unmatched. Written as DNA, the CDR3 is TGCGCCAGCAGCAAGGGGACAGGGAGTTGGGAGACCCAGTACTTC. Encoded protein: CASSKGTGSWETQYF.

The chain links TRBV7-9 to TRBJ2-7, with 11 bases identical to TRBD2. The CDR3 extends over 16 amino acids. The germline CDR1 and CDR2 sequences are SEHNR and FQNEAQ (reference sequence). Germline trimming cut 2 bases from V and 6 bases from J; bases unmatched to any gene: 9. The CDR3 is CASSLLASGRLSEQYF. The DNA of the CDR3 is TGTGCCAGCAGCTTATTGGCTAGCGGGAGGTTAAGCGAGCAGTACTTC.

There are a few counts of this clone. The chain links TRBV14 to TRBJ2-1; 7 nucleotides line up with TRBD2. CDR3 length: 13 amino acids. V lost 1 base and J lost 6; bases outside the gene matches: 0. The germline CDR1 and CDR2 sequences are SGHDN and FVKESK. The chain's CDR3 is CASSQAGGNEQFF. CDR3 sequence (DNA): TGTGCCAGCAGCCAAGCGGGGGGCAATGAGCAGTTCTTC.

The CDR3 sequence: CASSPEIDQPQHF. The CDR3 coding sequence is TGTGCCAGCTCACCCGAGATCGATCAGCCCCAGCATTTT. The V call is TRBV18, the J call TRBJ1-5; D ambiguous. The CDR3 extends over 13 amino acids. V shed 3 bases and J shed 5 bases, with 8 bases lying between them. Germline values: CDR1 KGHSH, CDR2 LQKENI. Full variable domain (remainder filled in from reference TRBV18 and TRBJ1-5): NAGVMQNPRHLVRRRGQEARLRCSPMKGHSHVYWYRQLPEEGLKFMVYLQKENIIDESGMPKERFSAEFPKEGPSILRIQQVVRGDSAAYFCASSPEIDQPQHFGDGTRLSIL.

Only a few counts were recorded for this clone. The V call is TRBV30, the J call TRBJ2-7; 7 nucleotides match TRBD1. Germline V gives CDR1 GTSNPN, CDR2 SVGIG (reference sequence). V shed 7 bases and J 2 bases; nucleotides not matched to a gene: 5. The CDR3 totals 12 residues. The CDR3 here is CASQGQAYEQYF. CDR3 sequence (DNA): TGTGCCTCGCAAGGACAGGCCTACGAGCAGTACTTC.

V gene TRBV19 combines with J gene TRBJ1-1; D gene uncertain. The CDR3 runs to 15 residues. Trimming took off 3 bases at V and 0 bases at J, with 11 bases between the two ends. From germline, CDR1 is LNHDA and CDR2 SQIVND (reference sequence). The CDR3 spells CASSMIDSLNTEAFF. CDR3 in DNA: TGTGCCAGTAGTATGATAGATTCCCTGAACACTGAAGCTTTCTTT.

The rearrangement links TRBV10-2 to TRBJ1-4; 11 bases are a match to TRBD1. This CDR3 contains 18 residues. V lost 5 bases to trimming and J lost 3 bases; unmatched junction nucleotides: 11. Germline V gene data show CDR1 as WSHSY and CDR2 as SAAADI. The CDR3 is CASSLPGTGGFANEKLFF. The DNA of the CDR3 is TGCGCCAGCAGTTTACCCGGGACAGGGGGATTTGCTAATGAAAAACTGTTTTTT.

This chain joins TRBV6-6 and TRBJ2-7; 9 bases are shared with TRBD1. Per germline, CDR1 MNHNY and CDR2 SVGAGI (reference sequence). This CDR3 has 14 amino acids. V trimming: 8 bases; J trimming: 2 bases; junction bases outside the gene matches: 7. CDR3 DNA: TGTGCCAGCGGAACGACAGGGGGGGCCTACGAGCAGTACTTC. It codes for CASGTTGGAYEQYF.

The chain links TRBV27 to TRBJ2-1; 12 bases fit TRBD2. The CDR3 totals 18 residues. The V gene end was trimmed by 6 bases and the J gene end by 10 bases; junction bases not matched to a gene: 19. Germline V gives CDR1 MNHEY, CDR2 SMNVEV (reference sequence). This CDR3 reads CASRRAGAGTSGSREQFF. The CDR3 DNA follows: TGTGCCAGCAGACGTGCAGGGGCCGGGACTAGCGGGTCCAGAGAGCAGTTCTTC.

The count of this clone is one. In nucleotides, the CDR3 is TGTGCCAGTAGTATAGATCTTCTCTACACAGATACGCAGTATTTT. This sequence encodes CASSIDLLYTDTQYF. The J gene is TRBJ2-3, the V gene TRBV19; D remains unclear. CDR1 and CDR2 (germline): LNHDA, SQIVND (reference sequence). The CDR3 runs to 15 residues. V shed 0 bases and J shed 2 bases, with 9 bases lying between them.

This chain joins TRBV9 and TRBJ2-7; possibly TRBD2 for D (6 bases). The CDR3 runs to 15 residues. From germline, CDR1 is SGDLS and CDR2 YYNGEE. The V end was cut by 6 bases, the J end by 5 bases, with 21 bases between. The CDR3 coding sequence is TGTGCCAGCACCCGGGGACTTCCACACTTCCACGAGCAGTACTTC. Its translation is CASTRGLPHFHEQYF.

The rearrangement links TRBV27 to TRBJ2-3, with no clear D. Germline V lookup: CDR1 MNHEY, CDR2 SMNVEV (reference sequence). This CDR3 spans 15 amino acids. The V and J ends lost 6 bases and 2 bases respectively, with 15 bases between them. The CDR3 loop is CASSSAELLTDTQYF. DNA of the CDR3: TGTGCCAGCAGCTCTGCGGAACTTCTCACAGATACGCAGTATTTT.

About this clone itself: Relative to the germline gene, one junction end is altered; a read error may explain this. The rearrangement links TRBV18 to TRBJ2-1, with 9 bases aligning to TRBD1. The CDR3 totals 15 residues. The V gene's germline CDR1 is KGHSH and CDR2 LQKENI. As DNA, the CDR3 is TGTGCCAGCTCCCCACAGGGGGCTATCTACAATGAGCAGTTCTTC. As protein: CASSPQGAIYNEQFF.

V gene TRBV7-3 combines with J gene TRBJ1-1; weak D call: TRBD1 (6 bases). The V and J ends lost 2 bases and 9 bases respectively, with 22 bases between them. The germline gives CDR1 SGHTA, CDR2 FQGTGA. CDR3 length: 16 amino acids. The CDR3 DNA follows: TGTGCCAGCAGCTTAGGGGCCTTAGGATCTGGGACAAAAGCTTTCTTT. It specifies CASSLGALGSGTKAFF.

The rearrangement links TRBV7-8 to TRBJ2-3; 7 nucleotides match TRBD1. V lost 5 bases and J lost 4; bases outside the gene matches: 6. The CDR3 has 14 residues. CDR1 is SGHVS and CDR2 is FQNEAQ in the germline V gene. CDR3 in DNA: TGTGCCAGCAGCAAGACAGGGCTTCCAGATACGCAGTATTTT. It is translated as CASSKTGLPDTQYF.

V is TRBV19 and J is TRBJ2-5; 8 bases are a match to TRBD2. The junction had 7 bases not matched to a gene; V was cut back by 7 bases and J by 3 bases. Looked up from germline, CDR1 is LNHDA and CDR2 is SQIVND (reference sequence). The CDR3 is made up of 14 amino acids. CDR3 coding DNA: TGTGCCAGTAAAGATGCGGGAGGTAAAGAGACCCAGTACTTC. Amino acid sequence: CASKDAGGKETQYF.

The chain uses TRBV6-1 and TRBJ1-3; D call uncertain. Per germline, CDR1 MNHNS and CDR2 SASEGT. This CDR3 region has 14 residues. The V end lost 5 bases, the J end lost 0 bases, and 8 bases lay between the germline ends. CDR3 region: CASSQVSSGNTIYF. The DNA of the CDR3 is TGTGCCAGCAGTCAAGTGAGCTCTGGAAACACCATATATTTT.

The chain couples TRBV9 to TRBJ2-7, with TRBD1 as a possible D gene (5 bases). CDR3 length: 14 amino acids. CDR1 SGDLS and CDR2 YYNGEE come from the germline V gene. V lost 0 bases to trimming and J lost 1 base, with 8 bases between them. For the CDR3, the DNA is TGTGCCAGCAGCGTAGCTTCAGGGTCCTACGAGCAGTACTTC. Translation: CASSVASGSYEQYF.

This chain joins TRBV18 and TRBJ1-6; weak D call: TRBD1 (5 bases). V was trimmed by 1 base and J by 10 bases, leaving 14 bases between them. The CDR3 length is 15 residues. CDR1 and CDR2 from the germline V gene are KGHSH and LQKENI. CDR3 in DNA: TGTGCCAGCTCACCACAAAAGGGGCAGGGATCACCCCTCCACTTT. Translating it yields CASSPQKGQGSPLHF.

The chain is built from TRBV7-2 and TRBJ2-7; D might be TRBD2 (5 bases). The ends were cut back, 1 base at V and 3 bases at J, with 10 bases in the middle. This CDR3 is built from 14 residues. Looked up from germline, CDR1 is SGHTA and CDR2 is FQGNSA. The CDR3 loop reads CASSLGGMVYEQYF. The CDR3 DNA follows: TGTGCCAGCAGCTTAGGAGGGATGGTCTACGAGCAGTACTTC.

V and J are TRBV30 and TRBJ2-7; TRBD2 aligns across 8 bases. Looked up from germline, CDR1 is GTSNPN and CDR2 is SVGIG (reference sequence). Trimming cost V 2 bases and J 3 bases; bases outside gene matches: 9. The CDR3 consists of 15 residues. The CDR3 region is CAWSPLAGSHYEQYF. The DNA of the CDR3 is TGTGCCTGGAGTCCTCTAGCGGGTTCGCACTACGAGCAGTACTTC. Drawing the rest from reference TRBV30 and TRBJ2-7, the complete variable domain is SQTIHQWPATLVQPVGSPLSLECTVEGTSNPNLYWYRQAAGRGLQLLFYSVGIGQISSEVPQNLSASRPQDRQFILSSKKLLLSDSGFYLCAWSPLAGSHYEQYFGPGTRLTVT.

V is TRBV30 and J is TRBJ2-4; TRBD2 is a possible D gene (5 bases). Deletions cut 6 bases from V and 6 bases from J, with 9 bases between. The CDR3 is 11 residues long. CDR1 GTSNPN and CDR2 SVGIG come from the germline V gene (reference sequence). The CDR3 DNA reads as TGTGCCTGTAAGGCGGGAAACATTCAGTACTTC. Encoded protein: CACKAGNIQYF. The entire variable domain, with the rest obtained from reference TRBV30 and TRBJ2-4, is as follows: SQTIHQWPATLVQPVGSPLSLECTVEGTSNPNLYWYRQAAGRGLQLLFYSVGIGQISSEVPQNLSASRPQDRQFILSSKKLLLSDSGFYLCACKAGNIQYFGAGTRLSVL.